The table lists the clone carrying this T cell receptor beta chain with a few counts. Its cognate antigen is unknown. The sample is drawn from a study of blood T cells in healthy people across ages. Sample-barcoded 5' priming and a J-beta primer mix drove a second PCR of roughly 6 to 12 cycles. Every molecule of cDNA carried a tag from a template-switch adaptor with 12 random nucleotides. Each CDR3 protein gets one entry after TCRdb re-called the 5' RACE reads with MiXCR. The sample consists of 890,000 or so distinct CDR3 sequences, 62% of them appearing once. The study's findings and limits: Significant beta diversity loss was already apparent by age approximately 38, declining roughly linearly.

Germline V CDR1 and CDR2: MNHNY, SVGAGI (reference sequence). The CDR3 consists of 16 residues. The V end was cut by 2 bases, the J end by 0 bases, with 8 bases between. This TCR was recovered from a man aged 25 to 45 in good health. The genes are TRBV6-6 and TRBJ2-6, with D unresolved. Sequencing was performed on blood. The CDR3 loop is CASSYGISSGANVLTF. The CDR3 coding sequence is TGTGCCAGCAGTTACGGTATAAGCTCTGGGGCCAACGTCCTGACTTTC.